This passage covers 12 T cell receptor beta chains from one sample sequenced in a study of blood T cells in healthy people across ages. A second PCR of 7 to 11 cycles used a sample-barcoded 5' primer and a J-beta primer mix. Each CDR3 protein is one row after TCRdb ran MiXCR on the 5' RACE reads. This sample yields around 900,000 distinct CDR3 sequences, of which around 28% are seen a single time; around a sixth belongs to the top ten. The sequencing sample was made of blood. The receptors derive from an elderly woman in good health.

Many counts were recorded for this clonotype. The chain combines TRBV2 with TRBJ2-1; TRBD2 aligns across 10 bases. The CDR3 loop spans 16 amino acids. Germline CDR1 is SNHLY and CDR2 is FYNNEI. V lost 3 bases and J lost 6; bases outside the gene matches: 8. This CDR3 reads CASSDRGAGGRNEQFF. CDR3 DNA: TGTGCCAGCAGTGATCGAGGAGCGGGGGGGCGCAATGAGCAGTTCTTC.

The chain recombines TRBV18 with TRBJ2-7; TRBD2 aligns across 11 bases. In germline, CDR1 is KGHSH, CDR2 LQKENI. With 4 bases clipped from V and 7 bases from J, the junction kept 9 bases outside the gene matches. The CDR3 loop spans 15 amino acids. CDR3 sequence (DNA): TGTGCCAGCTCACGCGGGACTAGCGGTTACAATGAGCAGTACTTC. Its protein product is CASSRGTSGYNEQYF.

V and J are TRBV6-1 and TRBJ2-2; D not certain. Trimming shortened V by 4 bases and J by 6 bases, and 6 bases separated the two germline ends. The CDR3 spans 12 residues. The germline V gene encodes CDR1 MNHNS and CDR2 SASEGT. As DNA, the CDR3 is TGTGCCAGCAGTGTGACTTCCGGGGAGCTGTTTTTT. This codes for CASSVTSGELFF.

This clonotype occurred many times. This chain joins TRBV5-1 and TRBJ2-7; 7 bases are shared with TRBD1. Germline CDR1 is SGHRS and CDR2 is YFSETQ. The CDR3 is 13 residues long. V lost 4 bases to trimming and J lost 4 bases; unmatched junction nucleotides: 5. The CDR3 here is CASSASQGYEQYF. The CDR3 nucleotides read TGCGCCAGCAGCGCCTCACAGGGGTACGAGCAGTACTTC.

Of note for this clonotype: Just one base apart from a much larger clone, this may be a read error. The DNA of the CDR3 is TGTGCCATCAATGACCCGACCAGAGAGACCCAGTACTTC. This gives the protein CAINDPTRETQYF. This chain connects TRBV10-3 to TRBJ2-5, with D uncertain. The V gene lost 7 bases and the J gene lost 4 bases, with 13 bases spanning the gap. The CDR3 length is 13 residues. The V gene's germline CDR1 is ENHRY and CDR2 SYGVKD.

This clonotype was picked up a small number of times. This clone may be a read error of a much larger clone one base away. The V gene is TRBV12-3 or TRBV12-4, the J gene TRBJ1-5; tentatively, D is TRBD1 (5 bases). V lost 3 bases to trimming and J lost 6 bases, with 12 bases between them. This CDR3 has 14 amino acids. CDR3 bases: TGTGCCAGCAGTTTGTTACAGGTCAGTCAGCCCCAGCATTTT. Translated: CASSLLQVSQPQHF.

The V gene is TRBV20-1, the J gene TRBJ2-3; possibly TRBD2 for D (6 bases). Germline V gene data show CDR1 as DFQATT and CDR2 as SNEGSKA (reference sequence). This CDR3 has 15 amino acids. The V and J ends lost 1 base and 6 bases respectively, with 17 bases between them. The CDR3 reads CSARGNGLRGDTQYF. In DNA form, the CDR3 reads TGCAGTGCTAGAGGGAATGGACTACGCGGGGATACGCAGTATTTT.

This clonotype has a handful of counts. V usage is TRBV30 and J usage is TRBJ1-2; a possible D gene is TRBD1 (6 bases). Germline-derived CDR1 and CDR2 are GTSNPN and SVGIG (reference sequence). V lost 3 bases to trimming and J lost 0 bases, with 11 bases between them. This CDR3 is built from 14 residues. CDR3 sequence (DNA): TGTGCCTGGAGCTTGACAGGATCTAACTATGGCTACACCTTC. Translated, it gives CAWSLTGSNYGYTF.

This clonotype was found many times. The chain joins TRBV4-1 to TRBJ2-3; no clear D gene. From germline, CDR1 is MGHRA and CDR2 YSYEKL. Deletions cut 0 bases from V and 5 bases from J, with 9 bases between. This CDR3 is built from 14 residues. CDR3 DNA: TGCGCCAGCAGCCAAGATCGGCCCCAAGATACGCAGTATTTT. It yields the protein CASSQDRPQDTQYF.

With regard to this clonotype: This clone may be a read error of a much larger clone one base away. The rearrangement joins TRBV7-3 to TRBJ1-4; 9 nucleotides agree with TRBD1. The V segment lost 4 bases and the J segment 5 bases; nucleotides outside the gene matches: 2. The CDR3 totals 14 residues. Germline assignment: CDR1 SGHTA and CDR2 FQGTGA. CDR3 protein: CASSSTGGNEKLFF. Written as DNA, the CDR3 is TGTGCCAGCAGCTCTACAGGGGGCAATGAAAAACTGTTTTTT.

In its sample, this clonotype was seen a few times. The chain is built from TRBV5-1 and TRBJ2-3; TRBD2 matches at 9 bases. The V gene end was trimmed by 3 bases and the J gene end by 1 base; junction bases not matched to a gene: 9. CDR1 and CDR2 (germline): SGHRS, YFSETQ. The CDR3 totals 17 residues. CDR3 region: CASSSLQERGGTDTQYF. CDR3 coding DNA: TGCGCCAGCAGCTCACTTCAGGAGCGGGGGGGCACAGATACGCAGTATTTT.

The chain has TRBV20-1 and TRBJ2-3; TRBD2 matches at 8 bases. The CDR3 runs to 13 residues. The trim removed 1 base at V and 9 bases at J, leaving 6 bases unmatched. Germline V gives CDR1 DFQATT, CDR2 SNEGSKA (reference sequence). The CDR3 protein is CSARGREDSTQYF. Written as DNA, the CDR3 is TGCAGTGCTAGAGGGCGGGAGGACAGCACGCAGTATTTT.